The 18 T cell receptor beta chains below all came from one sample that was sequenced in a study of beta chain features in type 1 diabetes. Of the isolated RNA, all was reverse transcribed, and so the sequenced material was expressed TCRB transcripts. Produced via immunoSEQ multiplex PCR; TCRdb's table is partial and in-frame only. The table has about 660,000 clones, about 14% seen once. The antigens of these receptors remain unknown. Study-wide results and limits: Type 1 diabetes patients had TCRB CDR3s that were shorter (moderately but significantly so) in all four CD4+ subsets.

Material: naive CD4+ T cells from blood. Receptors originate from a man aged 18 to 35 with type 1 diabetes.

This clone was seen a handful of times. This chain uses TRBV10-3 with TRBJ2-2; 10 nucleotides line up with TRBD1. This CDR3 is built from 15 residues. Unmatched junction bases numbered 1, after V lost 6 bases and J lost 0 bases. The germline gives CDR1 ENHRY, CDR2 SYGVKD. This CDR3 reads CAISGQGANTGELFF. As DNA, the CDR3 is TGTGCCATCAGCGGACAGGGGGCGAACACCGGGGAGCTGTTTTTT.

The chain links TRBV5-6 to TRBJ1-6; 9 nucleotides align to TRBD1. The CDR3 extends over 15 amino acids. Germline loops: CDR1 SGHDT, CDR2 YYEEEE. With V trimmed by 2 bases and J by 4 bases, 1 base remained unmatched. This chain's CDR3 is CASSFDRGYNSPLHF. CDR3 nucleotide sequence: TGTGCCAGCAGCTTCGACAGGGGGTATAATTCACCCCTCCACTTT.

The genes are TRBV29-1 and TRBJ1-1, with a weak D call TRBD1 (5 bases). The germline V and J ends were trimmed by 1 base and 1 base, with 7 bases remaining between them. In germline, CDR1 is SQVTM, CDR2 ANQGSEA. The CDR3 runs to 13 residues. This CDR3 is CSVEADKNTEAFF. The CDR3 DNA reads as TGCAGCGTTGAAGCGGACAAGAACACTGAAGCTTTCTTT.

V gene TRBV30 combines with J gene TRBJ2-7; no clear D. The CDR3 extends over 11 amino acids. V was cut by 7 bases and J by 6 bases, with 13 bases left in between. Germline assignment: CDR1 GTSNPN and CDR2 SVGIG (reference sequence). CDR3 DNA: TGTGCCTTCGCCTGGGTCGGCGAGCAGTACTTC. It translates to CAFAWVGEQYF.

This clone was counted only a few times. V and J are TRBV18 and TRBJ1-1, with 8 bases matching TRBD1. With V trimmed by 6 bases and J by 6 bases, 9 bases remained unmatched. Germline V CDR1 and CDR2: KGHSH, LQKENI. This CDR3 is 14 amino acids long. The chain's CDR3 is CASSSGQGVSEAFF. The CDR3 DNA is TGTGCCAGCTCCTCCGGACAGGGAGTGTCTGAAGCTTTCTTT.

CDR3 sequence: CASSSRTSYEQFF. CDR3 sequence (DNA): TGTGCCAGCAGCTCCCGGACTAGCTATGAGCAGTTCTTC. The genes are TRBV7-2 and TRBJ2-1; 8 bases are a match to TRBD2. Germline V lookup: CDR1 SGHTA, CDR2 FQGNSA. V shed 4 bases and J 8 bases; nucleotides not matched to a gene: 4. The CDR3 runs to 13 residues.

This chain uses TRBV6-1 with TRBJ1-5; D may be TRBD1 (6 bases). V was pared by 4 bases and J by 7 bases, with 11 bases between. Looked up from germline, CDR1 is MNHNS and CDR2 is SASEGT. The CDR3 contains 13 residues. As DNA, the CDR3 is TGTGCCAGCAGTGTCCGTGGGGGCCAGCCCCAGCATTTT. Its translation is CASSVRGGQPQHF.

This clone has a handful of counts. V usage is TRBV4-1 and J usage is TRBJ2-5, with D possibly TRBD1 on 6 matching bases. This CDR3 comprises 16 residues. Germline CDR1 is MGHRA and CDR2 is YSYEKL. V lost 3 bases to trimming and J lost 0 bases, with 14 bases between them. The CDR3 loop reads CASSQALTGNQETQYF. CDR3 in DNA: TGCGCCAGCAGCCAGGCTCTCACAGGGAACCAAGAGACCCAGTACTTC.

This clone was seen a handful of times. One junction end disagrees with the germline gene, perhaps due to a read error. The V call is TRBV7-7, the J call TRBJ2-2; D perhaps matches TRBD1 (6 bases). CDR3 length: 15 amino acids. Germline V CDR1 and CDR2: SSHAT, FNYEAQ (reference sequence). The CDR3 DNA sequence: TGTGCTAGCACCGGCTACAGGGTGAACACCGGGGAGCTGTTTTTT. It encodes CASTGYRVNTGELFF. The variable domain in full, with the rest retrieved from reference TRBV7-7 and TRBJ2-2, is GAGVSQSPRYKVTKRGQDVTLRCDPISSHATLYWYQQALGQGPEFLTYFNYEAQPDKSGLPSDRFSAERPEGSISTLTIQRTEQRDSAMYRCASTGYRVNTGELFFGEGSRLTVL.

This clone was counted only a few times. This chain connects TRBV2 to TRBJ1-1, with TRBD1 matching 8 bases. The V gene's germline CDR1 is SNHLY and CDR2 FYNNEI. The V and J ends lost 5 bases and 4 bases, in that order; junction bases with no gene match: 6. The CDR3 totals 14 residues. The CDR3: CASSPRTGTTEAFF. The CDR3, as DNA: TGTGCCAGCAGTCCCAGGACAGGGACCACTGAAGCTTTCTTT.

This chain uses TRBV9 with TRBJ1-2; D remains unclear. V shed 0 bases and J shed 4 bases, with 10 bases lying between them. The CDR3 runs 14 residues. CDR1 and CDR2 (germline): SGDLS, YYNGEE. CDR3 amino acids: CASSVEADPYGYTF. The CDR3 nucleotides are TGTGCCAGCAGCGTAGAGGCAGACCCCTATGGCTACACCTTC.

The V and J genes are TRBV9 and TRBJ2-2; 8 bases match TRBD1. The CDR3 is 16 amino acids. CDR1 is SGDLS, CDR2 YYNGEE, per germline. Losses at the gene ends were 3 bases for V and 1 base for J; bases not matched to a gene: 5. For the CDR3, the DNA is TGTGCCAGCAGCGCGCGCGGGACAGGGAACACCGGGGAGCTGTTTTTT. Its protein product is CASSARGTGNTGELFF. Using reference TRBV9 and TRBJ2-2 for the parts outside the CDR3, the full variable domain is DSGVTQTPKHLITATGQRVTLRCSPRSGDLSVYWYQQSLDQGLQFLIQYYNGEERAKGNILERFSAQQFPDLHSELNLSSLELGDSALYFCASSARGTGNTGELFFGEGSRLTVL.

This clone was counted between two and nine times. The chain employs TRBV6-5 and TRBJ2-1; 11 nucleotides align to TRBD1. Germline CDR1 and CDR2: MNHEY and SVGAGI. The CDR3 loop spans 15 amino acids. The CDR3 loop is CGCLGQGASYNEQFF. The DNA of the CDR3 is TGTGGATGTTTAGGACAGGGGGCCTCCTACAATGAGCAGTTCTTC.

This clone was counted only a few times. The chain has TRBV7-9 and TRBJ1-5; D gene uncertain. The germline V gene encodes CDR1 SEHNR and CDR2 FQNEAQ (reference sequence). V was cut by 0 bases and J by 0 bases, with 9 bases left in between. The CDR3 has 16 amino acids. CDR3 amino acids: CASSLAGSVSNQPQHF. The CDR3 DNA follows: TGTGCCAGCAGCTTAGCCGGCAGTGTTAGCAATCAGCCCCAGCATTTT.

This clone has just a few counts. The CDR3 here is CASSRPGQGTDTQYF. CDR3 sequence (DNA): TGTGCCAGCAGCCGACCGGGACAGGGCACAGATACGCAGTATTTT. The V call is TRBV4-2, the J call TRBJ2-3; 8 nucleotides align to TRBD1. The ends lost 4 bases at V and 1 base at J; junction bases unmatched: 4. From germline, CDR1 is LGHNA and CDR2 YNFKEQ. This CDR3 has 15 residues.

The chain recombines TRBV25-1 with TRBJ1-1; 10 bases map to TRBD1. Trimming at V came to 6 bases and at J to 4 bases, leaving 5 bases not matched to a gene. CDR3 length: 14 residues. The V gene's germline CDR1 is MGHDK and CDR2 SYGVNS. This CDR3 is CASSPRTGGTEAFF. The CDR3 DNA reads TGTGCCAGCAGCCCTAGGACAGGGGGCACTGAAGCTTTCTTT.

There are a few counts of this clone. This chain connects TRBV27 to TRBJ1-5; 8 nucleotides agree with TRBD1. Germline loops: CDR1 MNHEY, CDR2 SMNVEV (reference sequence). CDR3 length: 13 amino acids. Trimming took 3 bases from V and 7 from J; bases not matched to a gene: 2. CDR3 residues: CASSFAGGQPQHF. The CDR3, as DNA: TGTGCCAGCAGTTTCGCAGGGGGCCAGCCCCAGCATTTT.

This clone was detected a few times. This chain joins TRBV25-1 and TRBJ1-2; 7 bases are shared with TRBD1. The CDR3 is 16 residues long. CDR1 and CDR2 (germline): MGHDK, SYGVNS. Trimming cost V 8 bases and J 6 bases; bases outside gene matches: 18. The CDR3 DNA follows: TGTGCCAGCTCAAGAATTGATCGACAGGGTATGGATGGCTACACCTTC. This translates into CASSRIDRQGMDGYTF.